Sequencing of this TCR beta chain was carried out in a study of graft-versus-host responses after intestinal transplantation. Whole-study context: Recipients obtained multivisceral, liver-intestinal, or isolated intestinal transplants. Study conclusions and caveats: Recipient marrow harbored GvH clones, some of which surfaced first in ileum or blood.

A remark on this clone: No antigen is known for it.

The ends lost 4 bases at V and 1 base at J; junction bases unmatched: 10. The germline CDR1 and CDR2 sequences are LNHDA and SQIVND (reference sequence). This CDR3 has 18 amino acids. Repertoires were generated with immunoSEQ multiplex PCR, while TCRdb's copy carries only in-frame clones and drops some. The data hold over 55,000 clones, with 84% observed a single time. The sample in question was unstimulated CD4+ T cells sorted from spleen or lymph node cells, obtained before transplant. This clonotype was sampled from a human donor who was the organ donor for an intestinal transplant. This rearrangement joins TRBV19 to TRBJ1-5, with TRBD1 identical over 10 bases. The CDR3 region has the DNA TGTGCCAGTAGTAAGAGGGACAGGGGATTGCGAAGCAATCAGCCCCAGCATTTT. Translated, it gives CASSKRDRGLRSNQPQHF.